This T cell receptor beta chain was obtained from a study of blood T cell repertoires in COVID-19. This CDR3 has 16 amino acids. Germline-derived CDR1 and CDR2 are KGHSH and LQKENI. V was pared by 6 bases and J by 4 bases, with 7 bases of the junction left unmatched. The Seattle site enrolled patients during active infection and followed them longitudinally. Measured with immunoSEQ multiplex PCR; TCRdb has only the in-frame clones, and not every one. The repertoire consists of 200,000 to 250,000 clones, with roughly 85% occurring once and the leading ten covering about 2.4%. The chain employs TRBV18 and TRBJ1-5; TRBD1 aligns across 12 bases. The source of this sequence is a woman aged 70-85 years with COVID-19, enrolled during active disease. Sequencing input: peripheral blood. The CDR3 protein is CASSSGTGGTNQPQHF. As DNA, the CDR3 is TGTGCCAGCTCTTCCGGGACAGGGGGCACGAATCAGCCCCAGCATTTT.